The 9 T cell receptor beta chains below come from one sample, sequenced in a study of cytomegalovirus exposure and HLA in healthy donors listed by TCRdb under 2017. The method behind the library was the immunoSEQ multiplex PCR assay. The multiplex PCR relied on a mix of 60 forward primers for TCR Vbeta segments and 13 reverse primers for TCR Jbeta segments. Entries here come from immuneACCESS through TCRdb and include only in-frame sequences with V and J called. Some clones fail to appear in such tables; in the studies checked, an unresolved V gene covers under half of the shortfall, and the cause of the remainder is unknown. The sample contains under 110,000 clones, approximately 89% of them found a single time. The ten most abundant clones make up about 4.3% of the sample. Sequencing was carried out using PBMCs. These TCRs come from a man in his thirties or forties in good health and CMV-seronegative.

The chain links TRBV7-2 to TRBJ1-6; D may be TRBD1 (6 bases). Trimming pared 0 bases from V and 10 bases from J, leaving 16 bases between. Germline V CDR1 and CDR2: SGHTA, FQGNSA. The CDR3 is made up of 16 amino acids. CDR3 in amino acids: CASSLAPGGRGSPLHF. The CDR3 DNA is TGTGCCAGCAGCTTAGCCCCGGGGGGGAGGGGGTCACCCCTCCACTTT.

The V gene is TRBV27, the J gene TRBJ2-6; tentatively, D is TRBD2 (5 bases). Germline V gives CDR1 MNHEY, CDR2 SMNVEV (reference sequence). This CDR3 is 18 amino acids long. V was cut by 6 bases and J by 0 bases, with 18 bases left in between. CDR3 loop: CASSPHSGESSGANVLTF. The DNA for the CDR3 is TGTGCCAGCAGCCCGCATTCCGGGGAGAGCTCTGGGGCCAACGTCCTGACTTTC. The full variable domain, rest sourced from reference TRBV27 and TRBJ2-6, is EAQVTQNPRYLITVTGKKLTVTCSQNMNHEYMSWYRQDPGLGLRQIYYSMNVEVTDKGDVPEGYKVSRKEKRNFPLILESPSPNQTSLYFCASSPHSGESSGANVLTFGAGSRLTVL.

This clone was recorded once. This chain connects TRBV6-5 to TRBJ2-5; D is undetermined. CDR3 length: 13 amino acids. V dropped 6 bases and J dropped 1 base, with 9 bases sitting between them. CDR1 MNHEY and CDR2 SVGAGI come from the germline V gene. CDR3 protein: CASRLMAQETQYF. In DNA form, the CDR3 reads TGTGCCAGCAGGTTAATGGCCCAAGAGACCCAGTACTTC.

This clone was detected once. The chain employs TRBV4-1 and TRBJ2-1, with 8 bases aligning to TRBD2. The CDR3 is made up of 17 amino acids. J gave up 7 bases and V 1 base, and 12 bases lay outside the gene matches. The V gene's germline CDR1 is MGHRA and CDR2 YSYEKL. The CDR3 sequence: CASSQVGGTSGRNEQFF. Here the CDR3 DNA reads TGCGCCAGCAGCCAAGTGGGAGGTACTAGCGGTCGGAATGAGCAGTTCTTC.

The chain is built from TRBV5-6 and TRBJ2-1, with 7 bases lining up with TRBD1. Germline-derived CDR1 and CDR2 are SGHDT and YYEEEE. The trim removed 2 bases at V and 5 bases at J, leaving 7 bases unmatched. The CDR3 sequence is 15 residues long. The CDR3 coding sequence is TGTGCCAGCAGCTTTCGCGACAGGGTCCACAATGAGCAGTTCTTC. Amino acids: CASSFRDRVHNEQFF.

CDR3 protein: CASRSTGTVSFYGYTF. CDR3 nucleotide sequence: TGTGCCAGCAGGAGCACCGGGACAGTTTCCTTTTATGGCTACACCTTC. The chain employs TRBV27 and TRBJ1-2; 7 bases fit TRBD1. CDR3 size: 16 residues. V shed 6 bases and J 5 bases; nucleotides not matched to a gene: 15. CDR1 MNHEY and CDR2 SMNVEV come from the germline V gene (reference sequence).

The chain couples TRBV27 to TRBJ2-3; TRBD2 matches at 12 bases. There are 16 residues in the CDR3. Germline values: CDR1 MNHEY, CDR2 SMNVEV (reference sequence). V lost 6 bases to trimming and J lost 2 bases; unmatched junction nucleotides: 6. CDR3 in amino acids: CASRLGLAGTTDTQYF. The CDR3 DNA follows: TGTGCCAGCAGGCTCGGACTAGCGGGGACCACAGATACGCAGTATTTT.

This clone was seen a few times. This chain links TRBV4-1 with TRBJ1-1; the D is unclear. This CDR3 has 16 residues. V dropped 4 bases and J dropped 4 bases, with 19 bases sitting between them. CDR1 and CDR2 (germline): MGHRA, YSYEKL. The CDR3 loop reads CASSREGNSISTEAFF. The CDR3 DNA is TGCGCCAGCAGCCGGGAGGGTAACAGTATTAGCACTGAAGCTTTCTTT.

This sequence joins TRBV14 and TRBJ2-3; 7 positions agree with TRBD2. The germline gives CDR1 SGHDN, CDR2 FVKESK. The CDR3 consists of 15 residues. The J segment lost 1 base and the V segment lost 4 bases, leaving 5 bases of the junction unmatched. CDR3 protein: CASSLGLGGTDTQYF. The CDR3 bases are TGTGCCAGCAGCCTTGGACTAGGGGGCACAGATACGCAGTATTTT.